Following are 11 T cell receptor beta chains from one sample sequenced in a study of shared clonotypes between healthy human individuals (dated by TCRdb to 2018 to 2020). Library prep was done by the immunoSEQ multiplex PCR assay. TCRdb holds this immuneACCESS table with in-frame rearrangements only. Some clones are missing; in checked studies, unresolved V genes explain under half, and the rest has no known cause. The sample profile shows around 500,000 clones; around 80% of them were found once. 10% to 15% of the sample comes from the top ten. Specimen: PBMCs. The receptors come from a woman in her thirties or forties in good health. Some clones in this sample may be carry-over from other donors' samples.

V gene TRBV14 combines with J gene TRBJ1-5; TRBD1 agrees at 7 bases. The CDR3 spans 16 residues. Germline assignment: CDR1 SGHDN and CDR2 FVKESK. The V segment lost 4 bases and the J segment 5 bases; nucleotides outside the gene matches: 11. DNA of the CDR3: TGTGCCAGCAGCCCCGAAAGCAGGGGGACCGATCAGCCCCAGCATTTT. Encoded protein: CASSPESRGTDQPQHF. Full variable domain (rest looked up from reference TRBV14 and TRBJ1-5): EAGVTQFPSHSVIEKGQTVTLRCDPISGHDNLYWYRRVMGKEIKFLLHFVKESKQDESGMPNNRFLAERTGGTYSTLKVQPAELEDSGVYFCASSPESRGTDQPQHFGDGTRLSIL.

This clone was observed a few times. The CDR3, as DNA: TGTGCCAGCAGAGGGACAGGGGAGAACACTGAAGCTTTCTTT. This gives the protein CASRGTGENTEAFF. This chain connects TRBV28 to TRBJ1-1; 10 bases map to TRBD1. This CDR3 contains 14 residues. The germline V gene has CDR1 MDHEN and CDR2 SYDVKM. V gave up 6 bases and J gave up 1 base; unmatched junction bases: 2. Supplemented by reference TRBV28 and TRBJ1-1, the full variable domain reads DVKVTQSSRYLVKRTGEKVFLECVQDMDHENMFWYRQDPGLGLRLIYFSYDVKMKEKGDIPEGYSVSREKKERFSLILESASTNQTSMYLCASRGTGENTEAFFGQGTRLTVV.

This clone showed up just a few times. V usage is TRBV27 and J usage is TRBJ2-7, with 10 nucleotides matching TRBD2. The germline V gene has CDR1 MNHEY and CDR2 SMNVEV (reference sequence). The CDR3 loop spans 15 amino acids. V was pared by 7 bases and J by 2 bases, with 8 bases of the junction left unmatched. The CDR3 DNA follows: TGTGCCAGCACCTTAGCGGGAGGCCACCCCTACGAGCAGTACTTC. Its translation is CASTLAGGHPYEQYF.

This clone was picked up a small number of times. The chain is built from TRBV13 and TRBJ2-5; TRBD2 aligns across 8 bases. After removal of 3 bases from V and 4 bases from J, the junction contained 1 base not matched to a gene. The CDR3 totals 13 residues. Germline assignment: CDR1 PRHDT and CDR2 FYEKMQ (reference sequence). The CDR3 region is CASSFRGGETQYF. The CDR3 DNA is TGTGCCAGCAGCTTCCGGGGGGGAGAGACCCAGTACTTC.

The J gene is TRBJ2-2, the V gene TRBV2; 7 nucleotides match TRBD2. Germline CDR1 is SNHLY and CDR2 is FYNNEI. The length of the CDR3 is 15 residues. V lost 6 bases to trimming and J lost 6 bases; unmatched junction nucleotides: 10. As DNA, the CDR3 is TGTGCCAGCAGGGTAGGGCTAGCGGCCGCCGGGGAGCTGTTTTTT. This translates into CASRVGLAAAGELFF. The whole variable domain, remainder taken from reference TRBV2 and TRBJ2-2, is EPEVTQTPSHQVTQMGQEVILRCVPISNHLYFYWYRQILGQKVEFLVSFYNNEISEKSEIFDDQFSVERPDGSNFTLKIRSTKLEDSAMYFCASRVGLAAAGELFFGEGSRLTVL.

The rearrangement links TRBV4-2 to TRBJ2-7; 9 nucleotides match TRBD2. This CDR3 contains 16 residues. After removal of 0 bases from V and 3 bases from J, the junction contained 6 bases not matched to a gene. Looked up from germline, CDR1 is LGHNA and CDR2 is YNFKEQ. CDR3 sequence (DNA): TGTGCCAGCAGCCAAGATCCTAGCGGGGACTTCTACGAGCAGTACTTC. Amino acids: CASSQDPSGDFYEQYF.

This chain connects TRBV19 to TRBJ2-3; maybe TRBD2 (5 bases). The germline V gene has CDR1 LNHDA and CDR2 SQIVND (reference sequence). The V gene lost 8 bases and the J gene lost 4 bases, with 13 bases spanning the gap. The CDR3 has 13 residues. CDR3: CASSAPGADTQYF. DNA for the CDR3: TGTGCCAGTTCAGCGCCCGGGGCAGATACGCAGTATTTT.

This rearrangement joins TRBV11-2 to TRBJ2-7, with 15 positions matching TRBD2. Germline trimming cut 6 bases from V and 7 bases from J; bases unmatched to any gene: 13. Germline lookup yields CDR1 SGHAT and CDR2 FQNNGV. CDR3 length equals 17 residues. The chain's CDR3 is CASSPAGLAGGRGEQYF. The CDR3, as DNA: TGTGCCAGCAGTCCTGCCGGACTAGCGGGAGGGCGAGGGGAGCAGTACTTC.

This clone is a singleton in its sample. The V gene is TRBV7-9, the J gene TRBJ2-2; D unclear. CDR1 and CDR2 (germline): SEHNR, FQNEAQ (reference sequence). The CDR3 spans 15 residues. Trimming pared 3 bases from V and 8 bases from J, leaving 16 bases between. The DNA for the CDR3 is TGTGCCAGCAGCTTTTCGCGACCCTCGGTTGGGGAGCTGTTTTTT. Its translation is CASSFSRPSVGELFF.

CDR3 coding DNA: TGTGCCAGCAGCCCCTCTAGCGGGAGGAGCAACGAGCAGTACTTC. Its protein product is CASSPSSGRSNEQYF. The J gene is TRBJ2-7, the V gene TRBV11-2, with 11 bases aligning to TRBD2. J was trimmed by 5 bases and V by 5 bases; bases with no gene match: 8. This CDR3 has 15 amino acids. CDR1 is SGHAT and CDR2 is FQNNGV in the germline V gene.

The chain combines TRBV20-1 with TRBJ2-3; D not resolved. V shed 6 bases and J shed 5 bases, with 9 bases lying between them. This CDR3 is built from 11 residues. Germline CDR1 is DFQATT and CDR2 is SNEGSKA (reference sequence). CDR3 amino acids: CSAKSLDTQYF. The CDR3 bases are TGCAGTGCCAAGTCCCTAGATACGCAGTATTTT.